This T cell receptor beta chain was recorded in a study of radiation and T cells in renal cell carcinoma. Time point of the sample: blood 2 weeks post-SBRT. Treatment reported: 15 Gy SBRT to primary tumor, nephrectomy 4 weeks later. After SBRT, blood was collected at 2 and 4 weeks, plus baseline. The table lists this clone with a few counts. Its antigen is still unknown. Study-wide findings and caveats: In blood, top tumor clones expanded by 2 weeks, shrinking by 4.

Measured with immunoSEQ multiplex PCR; TCRdb has only the in-frame clones, and not every one. The sample yields roughly 130,000 clones, 88% seen once. The CDR3 has 14 residues. With 4 bases clipped from V and 6 bases from J, the junction kept 6 bases outside the gene matches. CDR1 SGDLS and CDR2 YYNGEE come from the germline V gene. V and J are TRBV9 and TRBJ2-7; TRBD2 matches at 11 bases. This clonotype originated in a woman between 65 and 79 years old with renal cell carcinoma. The sample in question was blood, obtained from a patient whose treatment included radiotherapy and nephrectomy. The CDR3 protein is CASSPRLAGSEQYF. The CDR3 DNA reads as TGTGCCAGCAGCCCCCGACTAGCGGGGAGCGAGCAGTACTTC.